The 10 T cell receptor beta chains listed next were all sequenced from one sample in a study of blood T cell repertoires in COVID-19. TCRdb's table, derived via immunoSEQ multiplex PCR, lists solely in-frame clones and lacks some. This table has 300,000 to 400,000 clones, around nine tenths appearing once. The sample consisted of peripheral blood. These TCRs come from a woman aged 70-85 years with COVID-19, enrolled during active disease.

V gene TRBV30 combines with J gene TRBJ2-7; 8 bases line up with TRBD1. From germline, CDR1 is GTSNPN and CDR2 SVGIG (reference sequence). V lost 2 bases, J lost 6 bases, and 6 bases stayed unmatched. The length of the CDR3 is 13 residues. The chain's CDR3 is CAWSLRTGLEQYF. The CDR3 DNA sequence: TGTGCCTGGAGTTTAAGGACAGGGCTCGAGCAGTACTTC.

V usage is TRBV15 and J usage is TRBJ1-5; TRBD1 matches at 9 bases. Germline CDR1 is LNHNV and CDR2 is YYDKDF (reference sequence). The CDR3 has 16 amino acids. Germline trimming cut 3 bases from V and 6 bases from J; bases unmatched to any gene: 9. The CDR3 sequence: CATSREGQGHGQPQHF. The CDR3 region has the DNA TGTGCCACCAGCAGGGAGGGACAGGGCCACGGTCAGCCCCAGCATTTT.

V usage is TRBV27 and J usage is TRBJ1-6; D might be TRBD1 (6 bases). Trimming pared 8 bases from V and 8 bases from J, leaving 10 bases between. CDR1 and CDR2 from the germline V gene are MNHEY and SMNVEV (reference sequence). This CDR3 region has 12 residues. The CDR3 reads CASGGGYSPLHF. CDR3 bases: TGTGCCAGCGGGGGGGGCTATTCACCCCTCCACTTT.

This clone was seen once. The chain uses TRBV5-4 and TRBJ1-3; perhaps TRBD1 as D (5 bases). The CDR3 spans 16 residues. CDR1 is SGHNT, CDR2 YYREEE, per germline (reference sequence). Trimming stripped 4 bases from V and 1 base from J, with 15 bases between. The CDR3 coding sequence is TGTGCCAGCAGCCCCGGGGGAGGGAGGTCTGGAAACACCATATATTTT. Its translation: CASSPGGGRSGNTIYF. The whole variable domain, filled in from reference TRBV5-4 and TRBJ1-3, reads ETGVTQSPTHLIKTRGQQVTLRCSSQSGHNTVSWYQQALGQGPQFIFQYYREEENGRGNFPPRFSGLQFPNYSSELNVNALELDDSALYLCASSPGGGRSGNTIYFGEGSWLTVV.

The chain recombines TRBV7-9 with TRBJ1-2; no firm D call. The CDR3 is 16 amino acids. Between the trimmed V and J ends, which lost 4 bases and 7 bases, there was a span of 22 bases. The germline V gene encodes CDR1 SEHNR and CDR2 FQNEAQ (reference sequence). CDR3 nucleotides: TGTGCCAGCAGCTCCGTGGTAGGGAGGGAAGGTTCTGGCTACACCTTC. Amino acid sequence: CASSSVVGREGSGYTF.

The chain couples TRBV6-5 to TRBJ2-2, with TRBD2 matching 7 bases. The length of the CDR3 is 14 residues. Germline loops: CDR1 MNHEY, CDR2 SVGAGI. J lost 3 bases, V lost 7 bases, and 5 bases had no gene match. The CDR3 DNA sequence: TGTGCCAGCATGAGCGGGACTTACACCGGGGAGCTGTTTTTT. Translation: CASMSGTYTGELFF.

CDR3 region: CASSQEIEEPNYGYTF. CDR3 bases: TGCGCCAGCAGCCAAGAAATTGAGGAGCCTAACTATGGCTACACCTTC. The chain uses TRBV4-3 and TRBJ1-2; no definite D call. Trimming removed 0 bases at V and 0 bases at J, with 11 bases between. The CDR3 has 16 amino acids. From germline, CDR1 is LGHNA and CDR2 YSLEER.

The chain carries TRBV24-1 and TRBJ1-2; 11 nucleotides match TRBD1. Per germline, CDR1 KGHDR and CDR2 SFDVKD. The CDR3 runs to 15 residues. With 9 bases clipped from V and 4 bases from J, the junction kept 9 bases outside the gene matches. CDR3 protein: CATSPGQGVVYGYTF. CDR3 DNA: TGTGCCACCTCACCGGGACAGGGGGTAGTCTATGGCTACACCTTC.

The rearrangement uses TRBV5-6 and TRBJ1-5; 7 positions match TRBD1. Germline V CDR1 and CDR2: SGHDT, YYEEEE. With V trimmed by 0 bases and J by 11 bases, 8 bases remained unmatched. The CDR3 is 14 amino acids. DNA of the CDR3: TGTGCCAGCAGCTTGGTCCAGGGCCAGGGGGCCCAGCATTTT. Its translation: CASSLVQGQGAQHF.

The genes are TRBV7-2 and TRBJ2-2; 13 bases line up with TRBD2. This CDR3 spans 17 amino acids. CDR1 and CDR2 (germline): SGHTA, FQGNSA. The V and J ends lost 6 bases and 4 bases, in that order; junction bases with no gene match: 8. The CDR3 region is CASRRRGLAGSTGELFF. For the CDR3, the DNA is TGTGCCAGCAGAAGAAGGGGACTAGCGGGAAGCACCGGGGAGCTGTTTTTT.